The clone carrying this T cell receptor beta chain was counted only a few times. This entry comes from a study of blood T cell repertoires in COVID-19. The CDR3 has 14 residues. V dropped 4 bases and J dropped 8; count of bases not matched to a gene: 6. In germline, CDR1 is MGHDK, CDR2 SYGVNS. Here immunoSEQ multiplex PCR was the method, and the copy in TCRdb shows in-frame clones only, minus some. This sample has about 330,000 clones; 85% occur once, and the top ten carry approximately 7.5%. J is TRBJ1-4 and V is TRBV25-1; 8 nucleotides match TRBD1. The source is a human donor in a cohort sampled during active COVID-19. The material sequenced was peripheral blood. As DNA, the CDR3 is TGTGCCAGCAGTGTACAGGGGGGGGTGGAAAAACTGTTTTTT. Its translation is CASSVQGGVEKLFF.